Presented here are 30 T cell receptor beta chains from one specimen sequenced in a study of breast tumors, draining lymph nodes, adjacent tissues. TCRdb re-derived calls from the multiplex PCR reads in MiXCR, one entry per CDR3 protein. The data show tens of thousands of distinct CDR3 sequences, more than 25% seen once. Axillary draining lymph nodes of breast cancer patients supplied the node samples. The sequenced sample consisted of axillary lymph node tissue. These TCRs come from a female donor with breast cancer. Some clones in this sample may be carry-over from other donors' samples.

This clonotype has ten or more counts. The chain links TRBV6-5 to TRBJ2-3, with D possibly TRBD1 on 6 matching bases. The CDR3 is made up of 13 amino acids. Germline V gives CDR1 MNHEY, CDR2 SVGAGI. Trimming shortened V by 7 bases and J by 7 bases, and 15 bases separated the two germline ends. DNA of the CDR3: TGTGCCAGCACGGGCAGGGGAAGAAATACGCAGTATTTT. It encodes CASTGRGRNTQYF.

This clonotype was found many times. The V gene is TRBV12-3 or TRBV12-4, the J gene TRBJ1-1; the D gene is possibly TRBD1 (5 bases). With 5 bases removed from V and 1 base from J, the gap between germline ends came to 8 bases. CDR3 size: 13 residues. Here the CDR3 reads CASSNRPNTEAFF. For the CDR3, the DNA is TGTGCCAGCAGTAACAGGCCGAACACTGAAGCTTTCTTT.

There are many counts of this clonotype. The chain is built from TRBV6-5 and TRBJ1-1, with TRBD1 as a possible D gene (5 bases). Per the germline V gene, CDR1 is MNHEY and CDR2 is SVGAGI. The CDR3 length is 11 residues. Trimming cost V 2 bases and J 8 bases, with 6 bases left between them. The CDR3 loop is CASSYRQEAFF. CDR3 in DNA: TGTGCCAGCAGTTACCGACAGGAAGCTTTCTTT.

As to this clonotype: A single base separates this from a much larger clone, so it may be a read error. This chain connects TRBV7-9 to TRBJ1-1; TRBD1 is a possible D gene (5 bases). Germline CDR1 and CDR2: SEHNR and FQNEAQ (reference sequence). The CDR3 covers 13 residues. CDR3 sequence: CASSSHQDTQAFF. The CDR3 coding sequence is TGTGCCAGCAGCTCACACCAGGACACTCAAGCTTTCTTT.

In this sample, this clonotype turned up many times. This chain connects TRBV14 to TRBJ2-5, with 9 bases aligning to TRBD1. Germline V gives CDR1 SGHDN, CDR2 FVKESK. V shed 4 bases, J shed 3 bases, and the junction held 9 bases outside the gene matches. This CDR3 is built from 16 residues. The CDR3 protein is CASSLNKGTGKETQYF. CDR3 in DNA: TGTGCCAGCAGCCTAAATAAAGGGACAGGGAAAGAGACCCAGTACTTC.

This clonotype was observed a few times. One base away lies a much larger clone, so this may be a sequencing read error. The rearrangement joins TRBV7-2 to TRBJ2-5; 9 nucleotides align to TRBD2. Trimming took 5 bases from V and 9 from J; bases not matched to a gene: 19. This CDR3 spans 17 amino acids. The germline V gene encodes CDR1 SGHTA and CDR2 FQGNSA. The CDR3 DNA follows: TGTGCCAGCAGCCACGCCTTAGCGGGAGTTTATTTGGAGCCCCAGTACTTC. This gives the protein CASSHALAGVYLEPQYF.

This clonotype was detected ten times or more. The CDR3 region has the DNA TGTGCCGCAGCACCCGGGGGTTCGGGCGCAGATACGCAGTATTTT. Translated, it gives CAAAPGGSGADTQYF. The chain employs TRBV6-6 and TRBJ2-3; the D gene is possibly TRBD2 (6 bases). There are 15 residues in the CDR3. V lost 11 bases, J lost 4 bases, and 22 bases lay in between. CDR1 and CDR2 from the germline V gene are MNHNY and SVGAGI (reference sequence).

This clonotype was detected a few times. With a much larger clone just one base away, this may be a read error. The chain combines TRBV20-1 with TRBJ2-1; perhaps TRBD1 as D (6 bases). Per the germline V gene, CDR1 is DFQATT and CDR2 is SNEGSKA (reference sequence). The CDR3 is 11 residues long. V was shortened by 6 bases and J by 12 bases, with 15 bases between the two germline ends. The CDR3, as DNA: TGCAGTGCCTCAGGGGCGCTTGGGCAGTTCTTC. It specifies CSASGALGQFF.

This clonotype was seen once. A much larger clone is a single base away; this may be a read error. The rearrangement uses TRBV24-1 and TRBJ1-5; maybe TRBD1 (5 bases). V lost 6 bases to trimming and J lost 1 base, with 9 bases between them. This CDR3 is 14 amino acids long. Germline loops: CDR1 KGHDR, CDR2 SFDVKD. CDR3 in DNA: TGTGCCACCAGTAATTCAGGGAGCAATCAGCCCCAGCATTTT. It specifies CATSNSGSNQPQHF.

This clonotype has ten or more counts. The chain joins TRBV7-2 to TRBJ1-3; D might be TRBD1 (6 bases). CDR1 is SGHTA, CDR2 FQGNSA, per germline. The CDR3 is 17 amino acids. V dropped 3 bases and J dropped 1 base, with 16 bases sitting between them. The CDR3, as DNA: TGTGCCAGCAGCTTGCGGGGGCAGGGTCATTCTGGAAACACCATATATTTT. Protein: CASSLRGQGHSGNTIYF.

V is TRBV10-1 and J is TRBJ2-7; 14 nucleotides line up with TRBD2. This CDR3 has 16 amino acids. J lost 4 bases, V lost 4 bases, and 6 bases had no gene match. Germline assignment: CDR1 WNHNN and CDR2 SYGVQD (reference sequence). The CDR3 spells CASSATGTSGSYEQYF. DNA of the CDR3: TGCGCCAGCAGTGCTACCGGGACTAGCGGGAGTTACGAGCAGTACTTC.

This clonotype was counted ten times or more. The V call is TRBV5-1, the J call TRBJ1-3; D gene uncertain. Germline V gene sequence: CDR1 SGHRS, CDR2 YFSETQ. The CDR3 extends over 16 amino acids. V was trimmed by 0 bases and J by 0 bases, leaving 10 bases between them. CDR3 in DNA: TGCGCCAGCAGCTTGGGAACAGTTACCTCTGGAAACACCATATATTTT. Translating gives CASSLGTVTSGNTIYF.

This clonotype was recorded at least ten times. This sequence joins TRBV2 and TRBJ1-2; D gene ambiguous. Per the germline V gene, CDR1 is SNHLY and CDR2 is FYNNEI. This CDR3 is built from 14 residues. V lost 2 bases and J lost 4, with 11 bases in between. CDR3 DNA sequence: TGTGCCAGCAGTGAAAATTTGGCAGTCTATGGCTACACCTTC. This translates into CASSENLAVYGYTF. Full variable domain (missing parts from reference TRBV2 and TRBJ1-2): EPEVTQTPSHQVTQMGQEVILRCVPISNHLYFYWYRQILGQKVEFLVSFYNNEISEKSEIFDDQFSVERPDGSNFTLKIRSTKLEDSAMYFCASSENLAVYGYTFGSGTRLTVV.

This clonotype was seen many times. A read error may be the cause here, since a much bigger clone is one base away. This sequence joins TRBV2 and TRBJ2-3, with 8 bases lining up with TRBD1. The CDR3 totals 17 residues. The germline CDR1 and CDR2 sequences are SNHLY and FYNNEI. With V trimmed by 4 bases and J by 1 base, 10 bases remained unmatched. The CDR3 coding sequence is TGTGCCAGCAGTGGAGAAACGGGGACAGGTGGCACAGATACGCAGTATTTT. Its protein is CASSGETGTGGTDTQYF.

This clonotype occurred many times. The chain carries TRBV5-6 and TRBJ1-4; D unresolved. There are 14 residues in the CDR3. The V end lost 0 bases, the J end lost 8 bases, and 11 bases lay between the germline ends. Germline loops: CDR1 SGHDT, CDR2 YYEEEE. The CDR3 coding sequence is TGTGCCAGCAGCTTGGCACCATATCGGGAAAAACTGTTTTTT. This translates into CASSLAPYREKLFF.

About this clonotype itself: A much bigger clone sits one base away, suggesting this may be a read error. The chain carries TRBV19 and TRBJ2-1, with TRBD2 as a possible D gene (7 bases). This CDR3 region has 12 residues. Germline CDR1 reads LNHDA; CDR2 reads SQIVND (reference sequence). CDR3 DNA: TGTGCCGGTAGAGGGGGGGCCAGAGAGCAGTTCTTC. This translates into CAGRGGAREQFF.

This clonotype appeared many times. CDR3 in DNA: TGTGCCTGGAGTGGAGGGTACTCTGGAAACACCATATATTTT. This codes for CAWSGGYSGNTIYF. The chain recombines TRBV30 with TRBJ1-3; D is unresolved. From germline, CDR1 is GTSNPN and CDR2 SVGIG (reference sequence). Trimming shortened V by 1 base and J by 0 bases, and 7 bases separated the two germline ends. The CDR3 has 14 residues.

This clonotype was observed a few times. A much larger clone sits a single nucleotide away, making a read error possible. V gene TRBV12-3 or TRBV12-4 combines with J gene TRBJ2-7, with 9 bases lining up with TRBD2. The CDR3 spans 15 residues. The J segment lost 3 bases and the V segment lost 3 bases, leaving 6 bases of the junction unmatched. The DNA for the CDR3 is TGTGCCAGCAGTTTCAGGCTAGCGGGGCTCTACGAGCAGTACTTC. Translating gives CASSFRLAGLYEQYF.

Remarks on this clonotype: Germline is not matched at one junction end, which may reflect a read error. This rearrangement joins TRBV29-1 to TRBJ2-1; D possibly corresponds to TRBD2 (5 bases). CDR1 SQVTM and CDR2 ANQGSEA come from the germline V gene. This CDR3 region has 13 residues. CDR3 DNA: TGCAGCGCTCCGTCCGGCGGGTACAATGGGCAGTTCTTC. Encoded protein: CSAPSGGYNGQFF.

Only a few counts were recorded for this clonotype. This chain joins TRBV5-6 and TRBJ2-7; D might be TRBD2 (5 bases). The CDR3 loop spans 15 amino acids. From germline, CDR1 is SGHDT and CDR2 YYEEEE. V was shortened by 4 bases and J by 6 bases, with 20 bases between the two germline ends. CDR3 nucleotides: TGTGCCAGCAGCCCCCGTAGGGCGTTGCGGGTCGAGCAGTACTTC. Its translation is CASSPRRALRVEQYF.

Details on this clonotype: Sequence at one end of the junction differs from germline and may be a read error. This CDR3 is CAGSKGGTSAYEQYF. CDR3 in DNA: TGTGCCGGCAGTAAAGGGGGGACTTCGGCCTACGAGCAGTACTTC. V is TRBV5-6 and J is TRBJ2-7; either TRBD1 or TRBD2 may supply D (6 bases each). Germline values: CDR1 SGHDT, CDR2 YYEEEE. The CDR3 has 15 residues.

This clonotype was recorded at least ten times. This chain uses TRBV7-2 with TRBJ1-3; D is possibly TRBD1 (5 bases). Trimming pared 5 bases from V and 4 bases from J, leaving 15 bases between. Germline V CDR1 and CDR2: SGHTA, FQGNSA. The CDR3 contains 15 residues. CDR3 protein: CASSPRDPGGNTIYF. DNA of the CDR3: TGTGCCAGCAGCCCCCGGGACCCCGGGGGAAACACCATATATTTT.

Concerning this clonotype itself: Sequence at one end of the junction differs from germline and may be a read error. V is TRBV7-2 and J is TRBJ1-2; TRBD1 agrees at 7 bases. The germline V gene encodes CDR1 SGHTA and CDR2 FQGNSA. The CDR3 loop spans 14 amino acids. CDR3 sequence (DNA): TGCGCCAGCAGCACGGGACAGCGATTCTATGGCTACACCTTC. Protein sequence: CASSTGQRFYGYTF.

This clonotype has at least ten counts. This chain uses TRBV4-3 with TRBJ2-7; the D is unclear. Germline CDR1 and CDR2: LGHNA and YSLEER. Trimming removed 4 bases from V and 2 bases from J, with 15 bases in between. The CDR3 is made up of 15 amino acids. CDR3 coding DNA: TGCGCCAGCAGCCTCCTAGGCGGCCTGCCCTACGAGCAGTACTTC. This gives the protein CASSLLGGLPYEQYF.

This rearrangement joins TRBV20-1 to TRBJ2-5, with TRBD2 matching over 9 bases. The germline V gene has CDR1 DFQATT and CDR2 SNEGSKA (reference sequence). The ends lost 6 bases at V and 4 bases at J; junction bases unmatched: 9. The CDR3 is 14 residues long. This CDR3 is CSARLAGERETQYF. CDR3 bases: TGCAGTGCCCGCTTAGCGGGAGAAAGAGAGACCCAGTACTTC.

Concerning this clonotype itself: A read error is possible here, since a much larger clone lies one base away. This chain uses TRBV7-9 with TRBJ2-3; 10 bases are a match to TRBD2. Germline V gene lookup returns CDR1 SEHNR and CDR2 FQNEAQ (reference sequence). With V trimmed by 5 bases and J by 10 bases, 18 bases remained unmatched. CDR3 size: 17 residues. The CDR3 spells CASSPLGTSAPQDPQYF. Written as DNA, the CDR3 is TGTGCCAGCAGCCCCTTAGGGACTAGCGCACCACAGGATCCGCAGTATTTT.

A remark on this clonotype: Germline and junction disagree at one end, which may indicate a read error. The V gene is TRBV3-1, the J gene TRBJ1-6, with D uncertain. Germline CDR1 is LGHDT and CDR2 is YNNKEL (reference sequence). The CDR3 has 13 residues. DNA for the CDR3: TGCGCCAGCAGCCAAACGCGCCATTCACCCCTCCACTTT. Its protein is CASSQTRHSPLHF.

In its sample, this clonotype was seen many times. V usage is TRBV4-3 and J usage is TRBJ2-7, with TRBD2 identical over 7 bases. The V segment lost 0 bases and the J segment 2 bases; nucleotides outside the gene matches: 10. CDR3 size: 17 residues. CDR1 and CDR2 (germline): LGHNA, YSLEER. The CDR3 region is CASSQDSSSGGAYEQYF. The CDR3, as DNA: TGCGCCAGCAGCCAAGATAGTTCTTCGGGAGGAGCCTACGAGCAGTACTTC.

This clonotype was seen at least ten times. The rearrangement links TRBV6-1 to TRBJ2-1; 16 bases are shared with TRBD2. The CDR3 runs 18 residues. V lost 4 bases to trimming and J lost 7 bases; unmatched junction nucleotides: 10. Germline values: CDR1 MNHNS, CDR2 SASEGT. The chain's CDR3 is CASSVSGTSGRGGNEQFF. Here the CDR3 DNA reads TGTGCCAGCAGTGTATCGGGGACTAGCGGGAGGGGTGGGAATGAGCAGTTCTTC.

This clonotype was recorded many times. CDR3 nucleotides: TGTGCCAGCACCTTAACAGGGCTAACAGATACGCAGTATTTT. Protein: CASTLTGLTDTQYF. J is TRBJ2-3 and V is TRBV5-6, with a weak D call TRBD1 (6 bases). Trimming stripped 6 bases from V and 3 bases from J, with 14 bases between. From germline, CDR1 is SGHDT and CDR2 YYEEEE. The CDR3 spans 14 residues.